This TCR beta chain originates from a study of Tregs in tolerant kidney transplant recipients. General study points: Few patients were studied, so findings need validation in larger groups. Biological reproducibility was not directly addressed in this study. The most relevant donor-specific Treg TCRbeta repertoire apparently came from expansion with activated donor B cells.

CDR1 is MNHEY and CDR2 is SVGAGI in the germline V gene. V gave up 6 bases and J gave up 4 bases, with 15 bases separating them. The CDR3 spans 14 residues. The assay was immunoSEQ multiplex PCR, and TCRdb's table has in-frame clones only and misses some. This table has about 240,000 clones, 80% to 85% appearing once. Points on this clone: The antigen remains undetermined.

Sequencing was done on a sample of CD4+ T cells from blood. V is TRBV6-5 and J is TRBJ1-2; TRBD1 is a possible D gene (5 bases). This TCR derives from a human donor in good health. CDR3 residues: CASRGSGPSYGYTF. The CDR3 coding sequence is TGTGCCAGCAGAGGATCGGGGCCGTCCTATGGCTACACCTTC.